The 8 T cell receptor beta chains below come from one sample, sequenced in a study of blood T cell repertoires in COVID-19. Sequencing was performed with immunoSEQ multiplex PCR; in TCRdb, only in-frame clones are kept and a portion is missing. This table has a few hundred thousand clones, about 90% appearing once. Sequencing input: PBMCs or T cells enriched from blood (not recorded which). The receptors come from a woman in her 50s who had been exposed to COVID-19.

The chain is built from TRBV7-2 and TRBJ1-3; 8 positions agree with TRBD1. This CDR3 is built from 14 residues. With 8 bases clipped from V and 4 bases from J, the junction kept 7 bases outside the gene matches. The germline V gene encodes CDR1 SGHTA and CDR2 FQGNSA. The CDR3 loop is CASRNRGAGNTIYF. In DNA, the CDR3 is TGTGCCAGCCGAAACAGGGGGGCCGGAAACACCATATATTTT.

The rearrangement links TRBV5-6 to TRBJ2-7; 7 bases fit TRBD2. This CDR3 region has 15 residues. V dropped 1 base and J dropped 2; count of bases not matched to a gene: 6. Germline V lookup: CDR1 SGHDT, CDR2 YYEEEE. CDR3 sequence: CASSLLLAGPYEQYF. The CDR3 DNA is TGTGCCAGCAGCTTGCTTTTAGCGGGCCCCTACGAGCAGTACTTC.

This clone was seen only once. The genes are TRBV9 and TRBJ2-5, with TRBD2 matching 11 bases. The ends lost 4 bases at V and 2 bases at J; junction bases unmatched: 4. Germline values: CDR1 SGDLS, CDR2 YYNGEE. The CDR3 contains 15 residues. CDR3 in amino acids: CASSSRLAGQETQYF. The CDR3 region has the DNA TGTGCCAGCAGCTCCCGACTAGCGGGGCAAGAGACCCAGTACTTC. The whole variable domain, filled in from reference TRBV9 and TRBJ2-5, reads DSGVTQTPKHLITATGQRVTLRCSPRSGDLSVYWYQQSLDQGLQFLIQYYNGEERAKGNILERFSAQQFPDLHSELNLSSLELGDSALYFCASSSRLAGQETQYFGPGTRLLVL.

The chain is built from TRBV2 and TRBJ2-3, with 10 bases fitting TRBD1. The germline V gene encodes CDR1 SNHLY and CDR2 FYNNEI. J was trimmed by 2 bases and V by 9 bases; bases with no gene match: 8. This CDR3 region has 15 residues. CDR3 sequence: CASKRDRGDTDTQYF. The CDR3 DNA reads as TGTGCCAGTAAACGGGACAGGGGAGACACAGATACGCAGTATTTT.

The rearrangement links TRBV5-1 to TRBJ2-2, with D uncertain. In germline, CDR1 is SGHRS, CDR2 YFSETQ. The CDR3 extends over 14 amino acids. Deletions cut 5 bases from V and 6 bases from J, with 14 bases between. CDR3 nucleotides: TGCGCCAGCAGTCAGTTGTGGGCCGCCGGGGAGCTGTTTTTT. Amino acids: CASSQLWAAGELFF.

This clone was counted a single time. The chain combines TRBV19 with TRBJ2-2; D is ambiguous. The CDR3 is made up of 12 amino acids. Between the trimmed V and J ends, which lost 3 bases and 6 bases, there was a span of 5 bases. In germline, CDR1 is LNHDA, CDR2 SQIVND (reference sequence). The CDR3 DNA reads TGTGCCAGTAGTATCAGGCCCGGGGAGCTGTTTTTT. Its translation is CASSIRPGELFF.

The J gene is TRBJ1-4, the V gene TRBV28; D unresolved. The ends were cut back, 6 bases at V and 0 bases at J, with 11 bases in the middle. This CDR3 is built from 15 residues. The germline V gene encodes CDR1 MDHEN and CDR2 SYDVKM. CDR3 in amino acids: CASSPSGSTNEKLFF. DNA of the CDR3: TGTGCCAGCAGCCCCAGCGGCTCAACTAATGAAAAACTGTTTTTT.

The chain uses TRBV27 and TRBJ1-1; 9 nucleotides align to TRBD1. With V trimmed by 6 bases and J by 3 bases, 17 bases remained unmatched. Per germline, CDR1 MNHEY and CDR2 SMNVEV (reference sequence). The CDR3 covers 18 residues. The CDR3 sequence is CASRNTGTGYVADTEAFF. The CDR3 bases are TGTGCCAGCAGAAACACCGGGACAGGGTATGTAGCGGACACTGAAGCTTTCTTT.